This T cell receptor (beta chain) was found in a study of shared clonotypes between healthy human individuals. This CDR3 has 10 residues. Germline lookup yields CDR1 DFQATT and CDR2 SNEGSKA (reference sequence). The V gene lost 3 bases and the J gene lost 3 bases, with 0 bases spanning the gap. This clone has a handful of counts. Its antigen is undetermined. The sample holds other DNA sequences that translate to the same CDR3. Profiling relied on immunoSEQ multiplex PCR, and the TCRdb table lists in-frame clones only, not all of them. The table includes about 2.4 million clones, over 85% detected once. Study-level results: An effect of sequencing depth on clonotype sharing among donors was expected.

The chain couples TRBV20-1 to TRBJ2-1, with D unresolved. The TCR sequence derives from a man younger than 30 in good health. The sample consisted of naive CD4+ T cells sorted from blood. Subset noted: CD45RA+ positively selected. CDR3 sequence: CSASYNEQFF. CDR3 in DNA: TGCAGTGCTAGCTACAATGAGCAGTTCTTC.